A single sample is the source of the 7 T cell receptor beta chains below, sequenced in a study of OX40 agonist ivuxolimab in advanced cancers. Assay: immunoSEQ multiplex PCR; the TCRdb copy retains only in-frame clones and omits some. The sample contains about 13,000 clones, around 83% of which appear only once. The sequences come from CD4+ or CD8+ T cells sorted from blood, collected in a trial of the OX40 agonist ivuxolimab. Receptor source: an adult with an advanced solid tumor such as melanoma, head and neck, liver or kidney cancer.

CDR3 sequence reads: CASSPQGTGELFF. The CDR3 DNA sequence: TGTGCCAGCAGTCCCCAGGGGACCGGGGAGCTGTTTTTT. This chain connects TRBV27 to TRBJ2-2; the D gene is possibly TRBD1 (6 bases). CDR3 length: 13 amino acids. The V end lost 5 bases, the J end lost 5 bases, and 9 bases lay between the germline ends. Germline lookup yields CDR1 MNHEY and CDR2 SMNVEV (reference sequence).

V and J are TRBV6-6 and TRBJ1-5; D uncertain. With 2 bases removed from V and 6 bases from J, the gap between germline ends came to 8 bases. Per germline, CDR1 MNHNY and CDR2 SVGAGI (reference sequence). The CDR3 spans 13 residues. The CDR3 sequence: CASSYPGVQPQHF. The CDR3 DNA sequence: TGTGCCAGCAGTTACCCTGGGGTTCAGCCCCAGCATTTT.

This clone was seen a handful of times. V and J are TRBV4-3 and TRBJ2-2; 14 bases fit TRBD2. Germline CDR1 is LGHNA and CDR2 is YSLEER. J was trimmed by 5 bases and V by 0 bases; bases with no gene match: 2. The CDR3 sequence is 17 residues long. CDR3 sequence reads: CASSQDRTSGRTGELFF. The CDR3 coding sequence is TGCGCCAGCAGCCAAGATCGGACTAGCGGGAGGACCGGGGAGCTGTTTTTT.

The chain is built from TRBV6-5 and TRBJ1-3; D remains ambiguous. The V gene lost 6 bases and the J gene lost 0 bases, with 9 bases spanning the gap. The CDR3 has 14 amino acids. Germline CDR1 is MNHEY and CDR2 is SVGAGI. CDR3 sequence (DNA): TGTGCCAGCAGGTCGGGCTTCTCTGGAAACACCATATATTTT. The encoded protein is CASRSGFSGNTIYF.

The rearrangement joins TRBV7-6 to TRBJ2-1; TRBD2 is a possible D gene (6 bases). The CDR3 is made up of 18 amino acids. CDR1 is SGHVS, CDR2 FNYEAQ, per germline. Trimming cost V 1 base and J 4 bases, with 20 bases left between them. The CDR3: CASSLEAGPSTRYNEQFF. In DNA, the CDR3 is TGTGCCAGCAGCTTAGAGGCGGGGCCCTCGACTAGATACAATGAGCAGTTCTTC.

CDR3 nucleotides: TGTGCCAGCAGCTCCCGCCGCAAGGAAGGAGCAAACACCGGGGAGCTGTTTTTT. This encodes CASSSRRKEGANTGELFF. The V gene is TRBV13, the J gene TRBJ2-2; no definite D call. V was clipped by 4 bases and J by 2 bases, with 20 bases between them. The CDR3 length is 18 residues. The germline CDR1 and CDR2 sequences are PRHDT and FYEKMQ (reference sequence).

CDR3 amino acids: CASSIAGGLISLNYGYTF. The CDR3 DNA follows: TGTGCCAGTAGTATAGCTGGGGGCCTCATCTCCCTTAACTATGGCTACACCTTC. The V and J genes are TRBV19 and TRBJ1-2, with D maybe TRBD1 (6 bases). Germline V lookup: CDR1 LNHDA, CDR2 SQIVND (reference sequence). Trimming removed 1 base at V and 1 base at J, with 19 bases between. The length of the CDR3 is 18 residues.